This T cell receptor beta chain was identified during a study of T cell responses to AZD1222 COVID-19 vaccine. Study-wide findings and caveats: Increased Spike-specific TCR breadth and depth were observed after two AZD1222 doses. Only 5 or 6 people who got AZD1222 tested seropositive at baseline.

The germline V gene encodes CDR1 LGHNA and CDR2 YSLEER. Trimming pared 1 base from V and 1 base from J, leaving 4 bases between. This CDR3 has 13 amino acids. As regards this clone: The antigen is unknown.

The protocol was immunoSEQ multiplex PCR, while the TCRdb copy is restricted to in-frame clones and leaves out a portion. The sample yields tens of thousands of clones, roughly 84% seen once. This specimen was peripheral blood, taken on day 0 of AZD1222 vaccination. This TCR was recovered from an adult in good health. The chain employs TRBV4-3 and TRBJ1-1, with no clear D. CDR3 in amino acids: CASSQVENTEAFF. The CDR3 region has the DNA TGCGCCAGCAGCCAAGTCGAGAACACTGAAGCTTTCTTT.